The 6 T cell receptor beta chains given below trace back to one sample, sequenced in a study of blood T cell repertoires in COVID-19. Method: immunoSEQ multiplex PCR; TCRdb's copy keeps in-frame clones and lacks some. The profile shows about 54,000 clones, almost 90% of them singletons. Input material: peripheral blood. These TCRs come from a man in his 60s with active COVID-19.

This chain uses TRBV5-1 with TRBJ2-4; D is perhaps TRBD1 (6 bases). The V gene's germline CDR1 is SGHRS and CDR2 YFSETQ. This CDR3 is built from 18 residues. Deletions cut 4 bases from V and 0 bases from J, with 20 bases between. CDR3 sequence (DNA): TGCGCCAGCAGCCCACGACCCCGGACAGCCATAGCCAAAAACATTCAGTACTTC. Translation gives CASSPRPRTAIAKNIQYF.

This sequence joins TRBV5-6 and TRBJ1-4, with D unclear. Trimming shortened V by 4 bases and J by 0 bases, and 10 bases separated the two germline ends. The CDR3 loop spans 15 amino acids. Germline V CDR1 and CDR2: SGHDT, YYEEEE. CDR3 amino acids: CASSGEGTTNEKLFF. CDR3 in DNA: TGTGCCAGCAGCGGGGAGGGCACAACTAATGAAAAACTGTTTTTT.

The chain recombines TRBV2 with TRBJ1-1; 7 nucleotides align to TRBD1. Trimming at V came to 5 bases and at J to 4 bases, leaving 1 base not matched to a gene. Germline V CDR1 and CDR2: SNHLY, FYNNEI. The CDR3 spans 12 residues. For the CDR3, the DNA is TGTGCCAGCAGTCCAGGGGGCACTGAAGCTTTCTTT. Protein: CASSPGGTEAFF.

CDR3: CASSPGTRARPREQYF. DNA for the CDR3: TGTGCCAGCAGCCCAGGGACTAGAGCCCGTCCGCGGGAGCAGTACTTC. This chain connects TRBV9 to TRBJ2-7, with TRBD2 identical over 8 bases. Germline loops: CDR1 SGDLS, CDR2 YYNGEE. Trimming cost V 4 bases and J 7 bases; bases outside gene matches: 16. This CDR3 spans 16 amino acids.

The chain carries TRBV6-5 and TRBJ2-2, with D perhaps matching TRBD1 (6 bases). CDR3 length: 14 amino acids. Deletions cut 6 bases from V and 4 bases from J, with 12 bases between. The germline V gene encodes CDR1 MNHEY and CDR2 SVGAGI. The CDR3 DNA follows: TGTGCCAGCAGGAACTACAGGGCCACCGGGGAGCTGTTTTTT. This encodes CASRNYRATGELFF.

The chain joins TRBV9 to TRBJ2-7, with TRBD2 matching over 8 bases. CDR1 SGDLS and CDR2 YYNGEE come from the germline V gene. The CDR3 has 14 amino acids. V gave up 0 bases and J gave up 6 bases; unmatched junction bases: 5. The CDR3: CASSVEAGASEQYF. The CDR3 coding sequence is TGTGCCAGCAGCGTAGAAGCGGGAGCCTCCGAGCAGTACTTC.